This T cell receptor beta chain stems from a study of blood T cell repertoires in COVID-19. Study background: T cells, B-cell-depleted T cells, or PBMCs supplied cDNA or gDNA.

V shed 6 bases, J shed 0 bases, and the junction held 5 bases outside the gene matches. The CDR3 runs to 16 residues. The germline CDR1 and CDR2 sequences are MNHEY and SMNVEV (reference sequence). In the authors' workflow: Counts of nucleated cells, estimated from reference gene primer amplification, were obtained. Sequencing was performed with immunoSEQ multiplex PCR; in TCRdb, only in-frame clones are kept and a portion is missing. V, J and clone size are taken as reported in that table, and D and trimming were inferred from the DNA itself. The sample lists around 160,000 clones, 80% seen once, with 13% in the top ten.

The chain combines TRBV27 with TRBJ1-5; 10 bases line up with TRBD1. Sequencing was performed on peripheral blood. This TCR was sampled from a man aged 55-75 years with active or convalescent COVID-19. The CDR3 nucleotides are TGTGCCAGCAGATCCGGGACAGGGGATAGCAATCAGCCCCAGCATTTT. This codes for CASRSGTGDSNQPQHF.